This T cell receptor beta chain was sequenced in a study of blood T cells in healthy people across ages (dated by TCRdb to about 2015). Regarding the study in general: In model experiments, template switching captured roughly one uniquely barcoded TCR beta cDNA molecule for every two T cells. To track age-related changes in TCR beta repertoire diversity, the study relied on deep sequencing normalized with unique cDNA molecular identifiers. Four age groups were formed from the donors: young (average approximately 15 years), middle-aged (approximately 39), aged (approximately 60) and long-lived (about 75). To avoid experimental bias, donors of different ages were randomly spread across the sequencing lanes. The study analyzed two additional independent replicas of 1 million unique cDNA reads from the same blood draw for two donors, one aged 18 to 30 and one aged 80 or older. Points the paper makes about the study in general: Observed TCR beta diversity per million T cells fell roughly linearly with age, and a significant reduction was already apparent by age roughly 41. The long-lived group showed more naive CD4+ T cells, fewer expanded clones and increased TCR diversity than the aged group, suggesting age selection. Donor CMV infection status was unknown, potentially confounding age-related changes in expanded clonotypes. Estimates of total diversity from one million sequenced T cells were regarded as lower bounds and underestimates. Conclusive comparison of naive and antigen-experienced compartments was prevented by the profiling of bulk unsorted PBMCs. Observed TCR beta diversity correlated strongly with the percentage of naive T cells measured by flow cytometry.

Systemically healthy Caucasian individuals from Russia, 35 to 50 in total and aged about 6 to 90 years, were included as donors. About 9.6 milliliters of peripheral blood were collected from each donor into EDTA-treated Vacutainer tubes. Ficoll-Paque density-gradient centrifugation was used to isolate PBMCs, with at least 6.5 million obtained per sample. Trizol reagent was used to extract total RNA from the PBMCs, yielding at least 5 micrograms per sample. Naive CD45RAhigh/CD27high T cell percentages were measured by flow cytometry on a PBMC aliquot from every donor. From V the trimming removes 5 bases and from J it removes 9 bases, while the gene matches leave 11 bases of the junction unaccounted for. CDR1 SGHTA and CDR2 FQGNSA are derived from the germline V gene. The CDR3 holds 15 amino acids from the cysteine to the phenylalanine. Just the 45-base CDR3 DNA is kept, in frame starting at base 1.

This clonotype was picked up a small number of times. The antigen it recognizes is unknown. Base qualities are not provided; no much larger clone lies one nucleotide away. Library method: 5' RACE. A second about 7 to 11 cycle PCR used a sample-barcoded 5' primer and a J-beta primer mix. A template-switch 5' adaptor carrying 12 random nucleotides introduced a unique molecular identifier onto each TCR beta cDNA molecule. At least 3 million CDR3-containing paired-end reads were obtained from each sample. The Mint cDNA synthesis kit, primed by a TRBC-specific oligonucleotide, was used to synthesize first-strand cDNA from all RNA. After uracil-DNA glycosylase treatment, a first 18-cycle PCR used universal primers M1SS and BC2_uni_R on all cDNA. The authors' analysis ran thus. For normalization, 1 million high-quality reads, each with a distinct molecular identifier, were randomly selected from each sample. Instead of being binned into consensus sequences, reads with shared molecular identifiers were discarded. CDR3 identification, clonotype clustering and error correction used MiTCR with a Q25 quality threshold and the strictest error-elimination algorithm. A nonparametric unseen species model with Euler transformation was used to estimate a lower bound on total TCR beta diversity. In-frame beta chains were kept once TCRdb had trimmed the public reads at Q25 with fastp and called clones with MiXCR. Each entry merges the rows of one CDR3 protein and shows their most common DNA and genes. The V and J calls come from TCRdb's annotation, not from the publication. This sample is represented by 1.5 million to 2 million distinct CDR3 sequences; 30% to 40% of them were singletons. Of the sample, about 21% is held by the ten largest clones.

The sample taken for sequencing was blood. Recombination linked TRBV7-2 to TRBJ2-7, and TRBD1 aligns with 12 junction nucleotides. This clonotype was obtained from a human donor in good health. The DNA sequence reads TGTGCCAGCAGCCACCGGGACAGGGGGCAAAAAGGGCAGTACTTC. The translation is CASSHRDRGQKGQYF.